The T cell receptor (beta chain) described here comes from a study of blood T cells in healthy people across ages. Germline values: CDR1 MNHEY, CDR2 SVGEGT. Trimming cost V 2 bases and J 10 bases, with 6 bases left between them. This CDR3 is built from 12 residues. It was with a sample-barcoded 5' primer and a J-beta primer mix that a second PCR of roughly 7 to 12 cycles was run. Every single cDNA molecule received a tag from a template-switch adaptor with 12 random nucleotides. Each CDR3 protein is one row after TCRdb ran MiXCR on the 5' RACE reads. Of over 950,000 distinct CDR3 sequences listed, 35% to 45% are singletons.

J is TRBJ1-6 and V is TRBV6-2 or TRBV6-3; D call uncertain. This sequence originates from a young man in good health. The sequenced sample was blood. This CDR3 reads CASSYPWSPLHF. The DNA of the CDR3 is TGTGCCAGCAGTTACCCTTGGTCACCCCTCCACTTT.